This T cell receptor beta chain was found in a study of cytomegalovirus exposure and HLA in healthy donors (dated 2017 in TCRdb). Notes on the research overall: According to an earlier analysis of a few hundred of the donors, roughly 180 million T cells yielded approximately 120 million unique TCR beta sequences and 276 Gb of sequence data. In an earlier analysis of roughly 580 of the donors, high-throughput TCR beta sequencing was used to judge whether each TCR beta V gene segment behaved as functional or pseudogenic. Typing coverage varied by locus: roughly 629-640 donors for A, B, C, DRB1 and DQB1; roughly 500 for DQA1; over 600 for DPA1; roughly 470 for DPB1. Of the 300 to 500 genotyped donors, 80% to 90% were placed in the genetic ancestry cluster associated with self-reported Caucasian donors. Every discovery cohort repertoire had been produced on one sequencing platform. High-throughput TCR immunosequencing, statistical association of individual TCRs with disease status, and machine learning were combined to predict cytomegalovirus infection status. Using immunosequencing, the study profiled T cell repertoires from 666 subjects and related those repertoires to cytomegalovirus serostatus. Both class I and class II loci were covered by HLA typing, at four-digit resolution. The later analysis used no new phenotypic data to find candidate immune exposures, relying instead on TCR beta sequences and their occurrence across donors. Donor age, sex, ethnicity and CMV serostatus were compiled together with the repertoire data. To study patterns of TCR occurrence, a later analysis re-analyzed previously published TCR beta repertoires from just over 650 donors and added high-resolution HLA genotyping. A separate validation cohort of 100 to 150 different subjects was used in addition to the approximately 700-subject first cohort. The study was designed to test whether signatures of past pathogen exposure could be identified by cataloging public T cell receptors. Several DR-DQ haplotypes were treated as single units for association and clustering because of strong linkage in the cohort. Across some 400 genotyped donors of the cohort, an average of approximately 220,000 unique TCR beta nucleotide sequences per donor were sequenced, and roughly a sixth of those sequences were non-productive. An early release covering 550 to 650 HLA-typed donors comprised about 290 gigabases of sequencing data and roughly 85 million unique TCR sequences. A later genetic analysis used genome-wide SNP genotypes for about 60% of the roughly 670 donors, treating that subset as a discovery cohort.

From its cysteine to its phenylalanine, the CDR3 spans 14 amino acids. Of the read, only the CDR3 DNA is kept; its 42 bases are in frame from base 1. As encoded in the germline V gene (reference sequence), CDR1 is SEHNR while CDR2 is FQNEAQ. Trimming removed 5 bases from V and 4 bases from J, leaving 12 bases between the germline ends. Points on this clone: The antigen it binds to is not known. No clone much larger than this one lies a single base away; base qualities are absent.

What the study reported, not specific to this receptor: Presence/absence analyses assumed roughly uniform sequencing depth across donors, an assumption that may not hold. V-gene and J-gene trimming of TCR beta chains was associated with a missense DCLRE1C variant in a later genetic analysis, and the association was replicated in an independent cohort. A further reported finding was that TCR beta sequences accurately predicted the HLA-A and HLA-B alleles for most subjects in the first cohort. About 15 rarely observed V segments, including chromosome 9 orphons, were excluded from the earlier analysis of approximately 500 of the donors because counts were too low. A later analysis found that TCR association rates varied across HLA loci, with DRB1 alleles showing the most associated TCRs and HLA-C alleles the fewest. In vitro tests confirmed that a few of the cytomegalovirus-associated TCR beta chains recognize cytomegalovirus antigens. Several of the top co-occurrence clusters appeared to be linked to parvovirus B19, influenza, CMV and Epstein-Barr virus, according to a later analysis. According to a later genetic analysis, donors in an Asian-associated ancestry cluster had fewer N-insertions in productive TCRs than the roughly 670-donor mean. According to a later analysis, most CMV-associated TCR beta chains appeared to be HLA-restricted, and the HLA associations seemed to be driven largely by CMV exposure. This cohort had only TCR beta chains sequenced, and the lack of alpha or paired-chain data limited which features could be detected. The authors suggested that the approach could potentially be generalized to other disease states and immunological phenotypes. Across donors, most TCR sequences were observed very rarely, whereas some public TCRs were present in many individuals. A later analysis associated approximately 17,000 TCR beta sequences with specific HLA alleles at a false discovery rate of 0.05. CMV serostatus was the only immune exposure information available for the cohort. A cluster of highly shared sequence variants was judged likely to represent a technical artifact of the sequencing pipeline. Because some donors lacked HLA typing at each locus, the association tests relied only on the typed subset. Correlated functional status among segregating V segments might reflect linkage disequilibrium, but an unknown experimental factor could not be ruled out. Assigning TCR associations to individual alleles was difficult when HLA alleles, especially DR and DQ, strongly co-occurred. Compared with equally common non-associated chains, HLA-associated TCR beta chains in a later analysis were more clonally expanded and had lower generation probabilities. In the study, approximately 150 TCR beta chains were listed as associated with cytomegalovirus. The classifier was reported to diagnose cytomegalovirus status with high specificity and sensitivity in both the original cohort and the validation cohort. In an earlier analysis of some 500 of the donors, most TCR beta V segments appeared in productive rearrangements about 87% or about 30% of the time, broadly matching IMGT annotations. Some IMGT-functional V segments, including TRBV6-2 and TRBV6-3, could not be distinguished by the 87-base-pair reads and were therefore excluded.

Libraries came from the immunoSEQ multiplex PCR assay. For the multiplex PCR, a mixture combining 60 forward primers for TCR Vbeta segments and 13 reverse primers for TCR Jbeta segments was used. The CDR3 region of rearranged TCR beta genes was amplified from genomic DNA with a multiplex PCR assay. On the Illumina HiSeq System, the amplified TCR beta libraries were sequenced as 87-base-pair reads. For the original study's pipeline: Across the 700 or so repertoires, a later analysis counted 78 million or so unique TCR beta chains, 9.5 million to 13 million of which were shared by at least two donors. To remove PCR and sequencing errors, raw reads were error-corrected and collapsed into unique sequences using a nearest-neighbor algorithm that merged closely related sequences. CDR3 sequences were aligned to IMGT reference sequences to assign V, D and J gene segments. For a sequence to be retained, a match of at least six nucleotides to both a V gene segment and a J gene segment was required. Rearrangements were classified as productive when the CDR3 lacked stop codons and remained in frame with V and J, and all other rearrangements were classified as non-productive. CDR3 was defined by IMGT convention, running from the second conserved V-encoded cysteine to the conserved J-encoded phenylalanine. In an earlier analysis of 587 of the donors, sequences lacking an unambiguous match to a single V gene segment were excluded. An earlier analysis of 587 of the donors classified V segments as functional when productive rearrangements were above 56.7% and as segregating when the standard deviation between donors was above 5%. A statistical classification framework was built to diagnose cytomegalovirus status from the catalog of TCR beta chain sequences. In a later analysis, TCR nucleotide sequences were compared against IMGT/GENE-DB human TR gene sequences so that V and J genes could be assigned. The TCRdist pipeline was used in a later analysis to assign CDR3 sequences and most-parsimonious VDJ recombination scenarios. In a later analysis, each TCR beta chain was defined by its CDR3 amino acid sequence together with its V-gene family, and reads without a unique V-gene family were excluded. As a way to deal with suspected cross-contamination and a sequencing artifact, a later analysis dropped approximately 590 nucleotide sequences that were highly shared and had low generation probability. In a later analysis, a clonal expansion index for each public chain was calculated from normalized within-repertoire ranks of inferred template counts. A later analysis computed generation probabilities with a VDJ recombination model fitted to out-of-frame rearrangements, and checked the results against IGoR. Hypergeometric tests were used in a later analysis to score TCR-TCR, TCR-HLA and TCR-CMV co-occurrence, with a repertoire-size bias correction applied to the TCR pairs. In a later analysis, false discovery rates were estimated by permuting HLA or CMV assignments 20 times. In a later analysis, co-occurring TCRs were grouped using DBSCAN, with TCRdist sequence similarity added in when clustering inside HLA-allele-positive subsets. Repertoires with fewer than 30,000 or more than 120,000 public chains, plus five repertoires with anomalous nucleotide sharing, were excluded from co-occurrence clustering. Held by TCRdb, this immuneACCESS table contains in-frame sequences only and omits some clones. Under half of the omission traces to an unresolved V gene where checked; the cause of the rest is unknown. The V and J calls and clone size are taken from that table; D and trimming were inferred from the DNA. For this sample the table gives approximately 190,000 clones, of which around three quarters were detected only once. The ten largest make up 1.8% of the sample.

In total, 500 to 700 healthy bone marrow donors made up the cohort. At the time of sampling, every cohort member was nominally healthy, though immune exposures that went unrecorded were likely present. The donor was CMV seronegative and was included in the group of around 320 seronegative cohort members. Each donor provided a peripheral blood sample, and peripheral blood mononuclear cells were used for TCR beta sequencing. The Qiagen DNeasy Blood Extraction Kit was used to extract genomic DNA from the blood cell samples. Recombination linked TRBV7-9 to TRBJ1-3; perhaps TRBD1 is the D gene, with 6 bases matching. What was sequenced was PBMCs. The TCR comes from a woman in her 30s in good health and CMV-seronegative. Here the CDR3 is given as CASSATGLGNTIYF. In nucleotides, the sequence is TGTGCCAGCAGCGCCACAGGGCTCGGAAACACCATATATTTT.